The sample holds one count of the clone carrying this T cell receptor (beta chain). Its antigen is as yet unknown. One junction end does not reproduce the germline sequence, and a read error may be involved. These data originate in a study of OX40 agonist ivuxolimab in advanced cancers. CDR3 length equals 15 residues. The germline CDR1 and CDR2 sequences are SGDLS and YYNGEE. The table came from immunoSEQ multiplex PCR; TCRdb's copy has only in-frame clones and leaves some out. Among about 79,000 clones listed, roughly 88% were seen once. General study findings and limits: Low normalized T-cell clonal expansion also characterized some of the nonresponders.

This receptor was obtained from an adult with an advanced solid tumor such as melanoma, head and neck, liver or kidney cancer. This sequence joins TRBV9 and TRBJ2-5; 14 bases fit TRBD2. The input for sequencing was CD4+ or CD8+ T cells sorted from blood, taken in a trial of the OX40 agonist ivuxolimab. In nucleotides, the CDR3 is TGTGCCAGCACCCCGGGACTAGCGGGGGAAGAGAGCCAGTACTTC. It codes for CASTPGLAGEESQYF. Drawing the rest from reference TRBV9 and TRBJ2-5, the complete variable domain is DSGVTQTPKHLITATGQRVTLRCSPRSGDLSVYWYQQSLDQGLQFLIQYYNGEERAKGNILERFSAQQFPDLHSELNLSSLELGDSALYFCASTPGLAGEESQYFGPGTRLLVL.